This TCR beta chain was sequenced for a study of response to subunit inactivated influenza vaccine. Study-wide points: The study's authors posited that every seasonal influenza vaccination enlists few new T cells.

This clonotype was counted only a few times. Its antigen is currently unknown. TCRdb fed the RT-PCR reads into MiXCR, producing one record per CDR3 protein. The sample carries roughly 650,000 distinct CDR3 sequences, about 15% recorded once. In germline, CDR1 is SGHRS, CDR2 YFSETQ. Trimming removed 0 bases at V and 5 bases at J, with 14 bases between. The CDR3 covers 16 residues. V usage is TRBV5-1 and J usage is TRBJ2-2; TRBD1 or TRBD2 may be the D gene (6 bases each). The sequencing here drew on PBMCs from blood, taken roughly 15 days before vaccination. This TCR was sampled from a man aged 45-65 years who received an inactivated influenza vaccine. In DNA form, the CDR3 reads TGCGCCAGCAGCTTGGAGGGGGGCAGTGTGACCGGGGAGCTGTTTTTT. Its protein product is CASSLEGGSVTGELFF.